This T cell receptor beta chain is drawn from a study of neurological immune-mediated disorders. General study points: When the repertoires were sorted by phylogenetic grouping, those of 18 of 34 multiple sclerosis patients ended up in one related-CDR3 cluster, a possible signature.

CDR1 is MDHEN and CDR2 is SYDVKM in the germline V gene. The CDR3 is made up of 15 amino acids. Trimming removed 4 bases from V and 5 bases from J; junction bases left unmatched: 7. A total of 2 million PBMCs stored at -80 degrees C provided the unsorted libraries. TCRdb re-called the 5' RACE reads with MiXCR, one entry per CDR3 protein. The data hold 45,000 to 65,000 distinct CDR3 sequences, with about 3% observed a single time. This clonotype has at least ten counts. Its matching antigen is unknown. The sequence was collected from a man aged 40-50 years with multiple sclerosis. The V and J genes are TRBV28 and TRBJ2-7; 11 positions agree with TRBD1. The sequenced sample consisted of PBMCs. CDR3 sequence reads: CASSYWTGGIHEQYF. The CDR3 DNA reads as TGTGCCAGCAGTTACTGGACAGGGGGCATCCACGAGCAGTACTTC.